The source of this T cell receptor beta chain is a study of T cell changes during pregnancy in multiple sclerosis. J was trimmed by 7 bases and V by 1 base; bases with no gene match: 5. The CDR3 extends over 15 amino acids. Germline V gene sequence: CDR1 SGHVS, CDR2 FQNEAQ. Libraries were prepared by immunoSEQ multiplex PCR; TCRdb keeps only in-frame clonotypes and omits some of them. Of tens of thousands of clones listed, about 91% are singletons. The V and J genes are TRBV7-8 and TRBJ2-1, with 9 positions matching TRBD1. This sequence originates from a female donor with multiple sclerosis, enrolled in a pregnancy study. This specimen was peripheral blood, taken before pregnancy. CDR3 DNA: TGTGCCAGCAGCTTAGTGGGGGACAGGGTAAATGAGCAGTTCTTC. It yields the protein CASSLVGDRVNEQFF.